The clone carrying this TCR beta chain was picked up a small number of times. Its antigen is not identified. This record belongs to a study of cytomegalovirus exposure and HLA in healthy donors. At the level of the study: The roughly 110 validation repertoires were reported in a later analysis to have been generated on the same platform as the roughly 630 first-cohort repertoires.

Repertoires were generated with immunoSEQ multiplex PCR, while TCRdb's copy carries only in-frame clones and drops some. The sample lists more than 250,000 clones, less than 95% occurring once. Looked up from germline, CDR1 is LNHDA and CDR2 is SQIVND (reference sequence). CDR3 length: 14 amino acids. Between the trimmed V and J ends, which lost 3 bases and 4 bases, there was a span of 10 bases. Study-level findings and limits: The study listed 150 to 200 cytomegalovirus-associated TCR beta chains.

The source of this sequence is a woman in her twenties or thirties in good health and CMV-seronegative. Material: PBMCs. This chain joins TRBV19 and TRBJ1-5; D remains unclear. CDR3 in DNA: TGTGCCAGTAGTATTTCTCGGATGAATCAGCCCCAGCATTTT. The encoded protein is CASSISRMNQPQHF.